The 15 T cell receptor beta chains below come from one sample, sequenced in a study of T cell responses to AZD1222 COVID-19 vaccine. The table came from immunoSEQ multiplex PCR; TCRdb's copy has only in-frame clones and leaves some out. Here the sample spans around 150,000 clones, around nine tenths being singletons. The sequencing used peripheral blood, collected on day 0 of AZD1222 vaccination. These receptors were collected from an adult in good health.

This chain connects TRBV29-1 to TRBJ1-1; no clear D gene. The CDR3 runs to 12 residues. Germline assignment: CDR1 SQVTM and CDR2 ANQGSEA. Trimming removed 3 bases from V and 1 base from J, with 6 bases in between. The CDR3 region has the DNA TGCAGCGTTGACAGAAGGAACACTGAAGCTTTCTTT. This codes for CSVDRRNTEAFF.

The V gene is TRBV7-9, the J gene TRBJ1-2, with TRBD1 as a possible D gene (5 bases). Per the germline V gene, CDR1 is SEHNR and CDR2 is FQNEAQ (reference sequence). The ends were cut back, 4 bases at V and 8 bases at J, with 17 bases in the middle. CDR3 length: 14 amino acids. The CDR3 reads CASSSDSVAGGYTF. CDR3 bases: TGTGCCAGCAGCTCCGACAGCGTTGCGGGGGGCTACACCTTC.

The rearrangement joins TRBV7-9 to TRBJ2-7, with 7 bases lining up with TRBD1. V dropped 5 bases and J dropped 3; count of bases not matched to a gene: 1. The germline V gene has CDR1 SEHNR and CDR2 FQNEAQ (reference sequence). The CDR3 extends over 12 amino acids. CDR3 bases: TGTGCCAGCAGCCGGACAGGCTACGAGCAGTACTTC. Protein sequence: CASSRTGYEQYF.

The chain carries TRBV28 and TRBJ1-1, with TRBD1 matching over 8 bases. This CDR3 is 16 amino acids long. The germline V gene encodes CDR1 MDHEN and CDR2 SYDVKM. Trimming at V came to 5 bases and at J to 5 bases, leaving 13 bases not matched to a gene. Written as DNA, the CDR3 is TGTGCCAGCAGTAGATGGGTAGGACAGGGAAAGACTGAAGCTTTCTTT. Protein sequence: CASSRWVGQGKTEAFF.

The chain couples TRBV5-4 to TRBJ2-5, with D possibly matching TRBD2 (6 bases). V gave up 2 bases and J gave up 5 bases, with 13 bases separating them. The CDR3 length is 14 residues. CDR1 is SGHNT, CDR2 YYREEE, per germline (reference sequence). The CDR3 is CASSLPSARETQYF. The CDR3 DNA is TGTGCCAGCAGCTTACCTAGCGCACGGGAGACCCAGTACTTC.

CDR3 nucleotides: TGTGCCAGCAGACCCGAAGGAGCGATTACCTATGGCTACACCTTC. Translation: CASRPEGAITYGYTF. The rearrangement links TRBV28 to TRBJ1-2; D unresolved. Trimming removed 6 bases from V and 4 bases from J, with 18 bases in between. The CDR3 sequence is 15 residues long. From germline, CDR1 is MDHEN and CDR2 SYDVKM.

The chain employs TRBV7-9 and TRBJ2-3; the D gene is possibly TRBD2 (6 bases). CDR1 SEHNR and CDR2 FQNEAQ come from the germline V gene (reference sequence). V was pared by 9 bases and J by 12 bases, with 28 bases between. This CDR3 is 15 amino acids long. The CDR3 here is CASKWSGGDGGRQYF. CDR3 DNA sequence: TGTGCCAGTAAATGGAGCGGCGGGGACGGGGGAAGACAGTATTTT.

This chain links TRBV29-1 with TRBJ1-4; 7 bases map to TRBD1. Germline V gene data show CDR1 as SQVTM and CDR2 as ANQGSEA. Trimming took 4 bases from V and 8 from J; bases not matched to a gene: 10. This CDR3 contains 14 residues. In DNA form, the CDR3 reads TGCAGCGTTGCGCGGACAGGCGGTTTCGAAAAACTGTTTTTT. Translation gives CSVARTGGFEKLFF.

The DNA for the CDR3 is TGTGCCAGCAGTTTATCGAGAATTGGTGCCAATCAGCCCCAGCATTTT. This sequence encodes CASSLSRIGANQPQHF. This rearrangement joins TRBV27 to TRBJ1-5; D remains ambiguous. The V end was cut by 0 bases, the J end by 3 bases, with 12 bases between. Germline CDR1 reads MNHEY; CDR2 reads SMNVEV (reference sequence). The CDR3 covers 16 residues.

The chain carries TRBV5-6 and TRBJ1-5, with TRBD1 identical over 7 bases. Trimming took 3 bases from V and 4 from J; bases not matched to a gene: 4. This CDR3 has 14 residues. Germline CDR1 SGHDT, CDR2 YYEEEE. CDR3 in amino acids: CASSSSGGNQPQHF. In DNA form, the CDR3 reads TGTGCCAGCAGCTCCTCAGGGGGAAATCAGCCCCAGCATTTT. Supplemented by reference TRBV5-6 and TRBJ1-5, the full variable domain reads DAGVTQSPTHLIKTRGQQVTLRCSPKSGHDTVSWYQQALGQGPQFIFQYYEEEERQRGNFPDRFSGHQFPNYSSELNVNALLLGDSALYLCASSSSGGNQPQHFGDGTRLSIL.

This rearrangement joins TRBV7-2 to TRBJ2-5, with 7 bases that match TRBD2. The V segment lost 4 bases and the J segment 7 bases; nucleotides outside the gene matches: 12. The CDR3 has 15 residues. Per the germline V gene, CDR1 is SGHTA and CDR2 is FQGNSA. CDR3 region: CASSSSWGGRVTQYF. In DNA, the CDR3 is TGTGCCAGCAGCTCGAGCTGGGGGGGGAGAGTGACCCAGTACTTC.

V usage is TRBV27 and J usage is TRBJ2-7; 11 bases agree with TRBD2. CDR1 is MNHEY, CDR2 SMNVEV, per germline (reference sequence). V trimming: 6 bases; J trimming: 2 bases; junction bases outside the gene matches: 6. The CDR3 loop spans 15 amino acids. This CDR3 reads CASSLGTSGPYEQYF. CDR3 sequence (DNA): TGTGCCAGCAGCCTCGGGACTAGCGGTCCCTACGAGCAGTACTTC.

This clone was observed once. The chain is built from TRBV14 and TRBJ2-1, with 13 bases aligning to TRBD2. Germline CDR1 and CDR2: SGHDN and FVKESK. CDR3 size: 17 residues. The V and J ends lost 3 bases and 2 bases, in that order; junction bases with no gene match: 4. CDR3 protein: CASSHLGLAGPYNEQFF. As DNA, the CDR3 is TGTGCCAGCAGCCATCTGGGACTAGCGGGGCCCTACAATGAGCAGTTCTTC. The full variable domain, in which reference TRBV14 and TRBJ2-1 provide the parts outside the CDR3, is EAGVTQFPSHSVIEKGQTVTLRCDPISGHDNLYWYRRVMGKEIKFLLHFVKESKQDESGMPNNRFLAERTGGTYSTLKVQPAELEDSGVYFCASSHLGLAGPYNEQFFGPGTRLTVL.

V is TRBV7-8 and J is TRBJ2-7; D is uncertain. The CDR3 contains 14 residues. Germline CDR1 SGHVS, CDR2 FQNEAQ. Trimming stripped 1 base from V and 5 bases from J, with 12 bases between. CDR3 DNA: TGTGCCAGCAGCTTAGGTGATACCAACCACGAGCAGTACTTC. It yields the protein CASSLGDTNHEQYF.

V is TRBV28 and J is TRBJ1-5, with TRBD1 identical over 8 bases. The CDR3 loop spans 15 amino acids. J was trimmed by 2 bases and V by 5 bases; bases with no gene match: 5. CDR1 is MDHEN and CDR2 is SYDVKM in the germline V gene. CDR3 protein: CASSIQGVGNQPQHF. CDR3 sequence (DNA): TGTGCCAGCAGTATACAGGGGGTGGGCAATCAGCCCCAGCATTTT.